This TCR beta chain originates from a study of vaccination and CD4 T cells after COVID-19. Germline-derived CDR1 and CDR2 are SGHTA and FQGNSA. The V end was cut by 2 bases, the J end by 3 bases, with 8 bases between. This CDR3 has 13 residues. Noted treatment: approximately 11-day PBMC culture with coronavirus spike peptide pools or control peptides (ViraFEST assay). Collection of the unexposed donor's CD4+ T cells took place before the COVID-19 pandemic (2011-2018). Notes on this clonotype: As yet, its antigen is unknown.

The Oncomine TCR Beta short-read assay sequenced DNA from cultured CD4+ T cells. Cultures of CD4+ T cells served as the source for extracting genomic DNA. In TCRdb, the PCR reads were re-called with MiXCR into one record per CDR3 protein. The table includes thousands of distinct CDR3 sequences, around 33% detected once. Sequenced input: CD4+ T cells from blood, cultured in vitro. V gene TRBV7-2 combines with J gene TRBJ2-7; D perhaps matches TRBD1 (6 bases). The receptor was isolated from a human donor in good health. The CDR3 DNA is TGTGCCAGCAGCTTAAGGGACAACTACGAGCAGTACTTC. Residues: CASSLRDNYEQYF. The full variable domain, its missing parts supplied by reference TRBV7-2 and TRBJ2-7, is GAGVSQSPSNKVTEKGKDVELRCDPISGHTALYWYRQSLGQGLEFLIYFQGNSAPDKSGLPSDRFSAERTGGSVSTLTIQRTQQEDSAVYLCASSLRDNYEQYFGPGTRLTVT.